This paragraph reports one TCR beta chain. Diagnosis rested on symptoms, serum thyroxine and TRAb, thyroid ultrasound, and orbital computed tomography. The record originates from a study of T cells in Graves' hyperthyroidism and ophthalmopathy. The source material, RNA transcripts, was used to amplify TCR beta CDR3 regions. HTBI primers were the set used in a first-round RT-PCR of the TCR CDR3. TCRdb fed the multiplex PCR reads into MiXCR, producing one record per CDR3 protein. The sample shows approximately 380,000 distinct CDR3 sequences, about 14% of them seen only once. CDR3 length: 15 residues. The germline CDR1 and CDR2 sequences are SGDLS and YYNGEE. The V and J ends lost 3 bases and 6 bases, in that order; junction bases with no gene match: 5.

The sequencing sample was made of blood. The receptor comes from a man between 50 and 59 years old with Graves' ophthalmopathy. J is TRBJ2-1 and V is TRBV9; the match to TRBD2 covers 11 bases. The CDR3 DNA sequence: TGTGCCAGCAGCGAGAGACTAGCGGGAACCAATGAGCAGTTCTTC. Its protein product is CASSERLAGTNEQFF.